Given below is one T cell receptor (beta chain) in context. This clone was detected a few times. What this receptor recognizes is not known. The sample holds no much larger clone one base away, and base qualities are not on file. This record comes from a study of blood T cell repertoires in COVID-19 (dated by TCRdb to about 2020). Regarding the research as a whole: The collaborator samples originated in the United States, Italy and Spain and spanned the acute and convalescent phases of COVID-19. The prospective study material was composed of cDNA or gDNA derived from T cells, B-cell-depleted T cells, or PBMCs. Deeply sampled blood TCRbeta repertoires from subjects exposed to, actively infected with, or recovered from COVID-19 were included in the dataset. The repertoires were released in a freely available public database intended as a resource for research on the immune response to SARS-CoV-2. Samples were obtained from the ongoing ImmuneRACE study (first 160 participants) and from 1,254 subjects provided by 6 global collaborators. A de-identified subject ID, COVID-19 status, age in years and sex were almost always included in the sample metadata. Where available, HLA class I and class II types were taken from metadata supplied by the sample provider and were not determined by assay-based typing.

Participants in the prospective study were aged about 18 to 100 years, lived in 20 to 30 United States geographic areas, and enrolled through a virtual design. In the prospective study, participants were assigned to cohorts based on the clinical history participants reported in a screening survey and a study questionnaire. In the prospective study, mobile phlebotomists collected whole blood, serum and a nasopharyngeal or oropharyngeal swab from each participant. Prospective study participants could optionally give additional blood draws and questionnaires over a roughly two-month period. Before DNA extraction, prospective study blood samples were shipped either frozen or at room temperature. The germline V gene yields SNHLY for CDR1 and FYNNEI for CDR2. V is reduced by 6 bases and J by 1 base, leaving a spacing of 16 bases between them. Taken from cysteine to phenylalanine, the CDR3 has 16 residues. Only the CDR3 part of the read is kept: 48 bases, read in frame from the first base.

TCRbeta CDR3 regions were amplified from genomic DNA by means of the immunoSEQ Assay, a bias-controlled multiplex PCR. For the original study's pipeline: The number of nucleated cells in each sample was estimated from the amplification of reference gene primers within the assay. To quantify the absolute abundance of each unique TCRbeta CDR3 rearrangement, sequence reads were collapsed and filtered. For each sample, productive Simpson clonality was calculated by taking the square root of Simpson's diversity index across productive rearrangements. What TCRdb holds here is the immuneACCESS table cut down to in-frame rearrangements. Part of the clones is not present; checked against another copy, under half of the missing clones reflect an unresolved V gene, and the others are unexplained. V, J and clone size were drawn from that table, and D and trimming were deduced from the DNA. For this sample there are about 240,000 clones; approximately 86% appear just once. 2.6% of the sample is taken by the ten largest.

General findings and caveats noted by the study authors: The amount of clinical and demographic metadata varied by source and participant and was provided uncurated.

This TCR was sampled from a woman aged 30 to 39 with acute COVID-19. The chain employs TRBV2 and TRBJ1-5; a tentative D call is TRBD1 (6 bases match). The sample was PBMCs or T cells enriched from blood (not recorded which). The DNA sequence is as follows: TGTGCCAGCAGCGGAGATACGGACAGCAGCAATCAGCCCCAGCATTTT. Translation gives CASSGDTDSSNQPQHF. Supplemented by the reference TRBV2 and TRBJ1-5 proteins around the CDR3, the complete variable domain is EPEVTQTPSHQVTQMGQEVILRCVPISNHLYFYWYRQILGQKVEFLVSFYNNEISEKSEIFDDQFSVERPDGSNFTLKIRSTKLEDSAMYFCASSGDTDSSNQPQHFGDGTRLSIL.